This T cell receptor (beta chain) was observed in a study of T-cell reconstitution after alpha-beta-depleted transplantation in children. Germline V gene lookup returns CDR1 DFQATT and CDR2 SNEGSKA (reference sequence). V gave up 2 bases and J gave up 6 bases, with 7 bases separating them. The CDR3 sequence is 12 residues long. Molecular barcoding with unique molecular identifiers was used for the TCRbeta library. A single record per CDR3 protein comes from TCRdb applying MiXCR to the PCR reads. The sample gives about 360,000 distinct CDR3 sequences, 10% to 15% of which show up once; 4% to 5.5% is in the top ten. This clonotype was detected many times.

The sequenced sample was PBMCs, obtained from the stem cell graft. The rearrangement uses TRBV20-1 and TRBJ2-2; tentative D call: TRBD1 (6 bases). The source of this sequence is a human donor who donated a stem cell graft to a child with Fanconi anemia. In DNA form, the CDR3 reads TGCAGTGCTAGACAGGGGCCCGGGGAGCTGTTTTTT. It is translated as CSARQGPGELFF.